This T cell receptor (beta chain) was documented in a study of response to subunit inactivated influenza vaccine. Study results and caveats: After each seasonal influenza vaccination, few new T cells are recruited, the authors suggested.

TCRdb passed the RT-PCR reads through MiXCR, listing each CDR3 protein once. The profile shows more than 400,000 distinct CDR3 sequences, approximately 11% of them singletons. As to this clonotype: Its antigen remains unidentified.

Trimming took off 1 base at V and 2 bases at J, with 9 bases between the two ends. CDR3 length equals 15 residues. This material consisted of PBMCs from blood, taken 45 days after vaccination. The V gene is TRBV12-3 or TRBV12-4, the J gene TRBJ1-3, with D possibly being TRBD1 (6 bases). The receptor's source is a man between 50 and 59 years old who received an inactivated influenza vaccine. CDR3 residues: CASSLGGAAGNTIYF. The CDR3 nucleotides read TGTGCCAGCAGTTTAGGGGGGGCTGCTGGAAACACCATATATTTT.